This note documents a single TCR beta chain sequence. Antigen specificity is unknown. The CDR3 is made up of 17 amino acids. Germline V gene sequence: CDR1 KGHDR, CDR2 SFDVKD. Trimming took 1 base from V and 6 from J; bases not matched to a gene: 8. The entry originates in a study of T cell responses to AZD1222 COVID-19 vaccine. Study results and caveats: Two doses of AZD1222 preceded a rise in Spike-specific TCR breadth and depth. Seropositive at baseline were only a handful of AZD1222 recipients.

Data came from immunoSEQ multiplex PCR; TCRdb stores just in-frame clones and leaves some out. Of approximately 82,000 clones listed, roughly 90% are singletons. The gene calls are TRBV24-1 and TRBJ2-2, with 9 bases fitting TRBD1. The specimen was peripheral blood, collected on day 0 of AZD1222 vaccination. This TCR derives from an adult in good health. The CDR3 sequence: CATSDFLGQGAPGELFF. CDR3 in DNA: TGTGCCACCAGTGATTTCTTGGGACAGGGAGCCCCCGGGGAGCTGTTTTTT.